A selection of T cell receptor beta chains follows, all from one sample in a study of blood T cell repertoires in COVID-19. The table came from immunoSEQ multiplex PCR; TCRdb's copy has only in-frame clones and leaves some out. The table includes roughly 120,000 clones, over 80% detected once. The sample was peripheral blood. These receptors came from a woman aged 50 to 60 with acute or convalescent COVID-19. Both conserved end residues are part of each CDR3. The order of the fields is V gene, clone size, D gene, J gene, CDR3 DNA, CDR3 protein. A D gene is named only where the DNA matches it firmly. Size values are once, few and many counts, or a class for expanded clones, and some rows have none.

TRBV7-2	NA	NA	TRBJ1-1	TGTGCCAGCCGTGACACCGGACAGCCTAACACTGAAGCTTTCTTT	CASRDTGQPNTEAFF
TRBV2	NA	NA	TRBJ2-1	TGTGCCAGCAGACAGGGGGGGTCAATTGAGCAGTTCTTC	CASRQGGSIEQFF
TRBV28	NA	TRBD1	TRBJ1-2	TGTGCCAGCAGTCCGGGGACAGGGGGCTATGGCTACACCTTC	CASSPGTGGYGYTF
TRBV12-3/TRBV12-4	once	NA	TRBJ1-2	TGTGCCAGTTTGGCGGCTATAGGAGGCTACACCTTC	CASLAAIGGYTF
TRBV2	few	NA	TRBJ1-1	TGTGCCAGCAGTGAAGGAGGGAACACTGAAGCTTTCTTT	CASSEGGNTEAFF
TRBV9	NA	NA	TRBJ2-3	TGTGCCAGCAGCGTAGATCAAGATACGCAGTATTTT	CASSVDQDTQYF
TRBV28	NA	TRBD1	TRBJ1-5	TGTGCCAGCAGTTTATTCCAGGGGGCGTTCGGTCAGCCCCAGCATTTT	CASSLFQGAFGQPQHF
TRBV24-1	NA	NA	TRBJ2-3	TGTGCCAGTTCTGGGGCCGATACGCAGTATTTT	CASSGADTQYF
TRBV5-6	NA	NA	TRBJ2-3	TGTGCCAGCAGCCGGCGGCTTCTTAACACAGATACGCAGTATTTT	CASSRRLLNTDTQYF
TRBV19	NA	TRBD2	TRBJ2-1	TGTGCCAGTAGACCCACAGGTAGTCTAGCGGGACTCTACAATGAGCAGTTCTTC	CASRPTGSLAGLYNEQFF
TRBV27	NA	NA	TRBJ2-3	TGTGCCAGCAGTCGCGGACTCACAGATACGCAGTATTTT	CASSRGLTDTQYF
TRBV19	NA	TRBD2	TRBJ2-3	TGTGCCAGTAGTATGTGGACTAGCGGGAGGCTCACAGATACGCAGTATTTT	CASSMWTSGRLTDTQYF
TRBV5-4	NA	TRBD2	TRBJ2-2	TGTGCCAGCAGCTTGGGACTAGCGGGGGGGCCGGATACCGGGGAGCTGTTTTTT	CASSLGLAGGPDTGELFF
TRBV9	NA	NA	TRBJ2-1	TGTGCCAGCAGCGTAGAAGGGGTGGCGAGGAATGAGCAGTTCTTC	CASSVEGVARNEQFF
TRBV4-1	NA	NA	TRBJ1-6	TGCGCCAGCAGCCAAGGCGGACAGTTTGGCTCCTATAATTCACCCCTCCACTTT	CASSQGGQFGSYNSPLHF
TRBV12-2	NA	NA	TRBJ1-2	TGTGCAAGTCGCTTAGCGAATGCCCCAGCTAACTATGGCTACACCTTC	CASRLANAPANYGYTF
TRBV7-9	few	NA	TRBJ2-7	TGTGCCAGCAGCGCGGCCTACGAGCAGTACTTC	CASSAAYEQYF
TRBV5-6	NA	NA	TRBJ2-1	TGTGCCAGCAGCCCCGGGGACTACAATGAGCAGTTCTTC	CASSPGDYNEQFF
TRBV7-2	NA	TRBD2	TRBJ2-5	TGTGCCAGCAGCTTGGCTTTTAGCGGGGGGATTCCGCAAGAGACCCAGTACTTC	CASSLAFSGGIPQETQYF
TRBV15	NA	TRBD1	TRBJ2-7	TGTGCCACCAGCAGAGATATTGGCAGGGGGCTCGAGCAGTACTTC	CATSRDIGRGLEQYF
TRBV19	NA	TRBD1	TRBJ2-5	TGTGCCAGCGGGACAGGGCTGGGAGAGACCCAGTACTTC	CASGTGLGETQYF
TRBV7-2	NA	TRBD1	TRBJ1-2	TGTGCCAGCAGCTTAGGGACAGGGGGGAACTATGGCTACACCTTC	CASSLGTGGNYGYTF
TRBV30	NA	NA	TRBJ2-3	TGTGCCTGGAGTGTCTGGGTCCTCGTTGGATTTGAAGGGAGGGGGGCAGATACGCAGTATTTT	CAWSVWVLVGFEGRGADTQYF
TRBV4-1	NA	NA	TRBJ1-2	TGCGCCAGCAGCCAACTCTCAGGGTATGCCAACTATGGCTACACCTTC	CASSQLSGYANYGYTF
TRBV4-1	few	NA	TRBJ1-6	TGCGCCAGCAGCCAAGAGGACTTGAACTTTATCTATAATTCACCCCTCCACTTT	CASSQEDLNFIYNSPLHF
TRBV2	NA	NA	TRBJ2-3	TGTGCCAGCAGTGTACTGAGAGGTCTCACAGATACGCAGTATTTT	CASSVLRGLTDTQYF
TRBV27	NA	TRBD1	TRBJ1-2	TGTGCCAGCAGTTCCCCGGGACAGGGGAACTATGGCTACACCTTC	CASSSPGQGNYGYTF
TRBV4-3	NA	TRBD1	TRBJ1-2	TGCGCCAGCAGCCAAGATATAGGCGGGACAGGGGCCCGTTTTAACTATGGCTACACCTTC	CASSQDIGGTGARFNYGYTF
TRBV19	NA	NA	TRBJ1-5	TGTGCCAGTAGTATACAGGCTTTTACCTATAGCAATCAGCCCCAGCATTTT	CASSIQAFTYSNQPQHF
TRBV7-8	NA	TRBD2	TRBJ2-3	TGTGCCAGCATCGTAGGACTAGCGGGGGCAGAACAAGATACGCAGTATTTT	CASIVGLAGAEQDTQYF
TRBV10-3	NA	TRBD2	TRBJ2-7	TGTGCCATCAGTGGACTAGCGGGGGCCTACGAGCAGTACTTC	CAISGLAGAYEQYF
TRBV24-1	NA	TRBD2	TRBJ2-7	TGTGCCACCAGTGATTGCGTAGGGGAGCGGGAGGGCTACGAGCAGTACTTC	CATSDCVGEREGYEQYF
TRBV7-3	once	NA	TRBJ1-2	TGTGCCAGCAGCTCGGACGGGACTCCGGGAAAGGGCTACACCTTC	CASSSDGTPGKGYTF
TRBV5-4	NA	TRBD1	TRBJ1-2	TGTGCCAGCAGCTTGACAGGGGGGAATAACTATGGCTACACCTTC	CASSLTGGNNYGYTF
TRBV30	few	NA	TRBJ1-1	TGTGCCTGGAGCGCGGGCAGAATGACTGAAGCTTTCTTT	CAWSAGRMTEAFF
TRBV15	NA	TRBD1	TRBJ1-3	TGTGCCACCAGCGGGACAGGGACTGGAAACACCATATATTTT	CATSGTGTGNTIYF
TRBV28	NA	NA	TRBJ1-4	TGTGCCAGCAGTTTGGACAGAAGAGGGGAAAAACTGTTTTTT	CASSLDRRGEKLFF
TRBV9	NA	NA	TRBJ1-4	TGTGCCAGCAGCGTAGCGCAGGGTCGGGCTAATGAAAAACTGTTTTTT	CASSVAQGRANEKLFF
TRBV4-1	NA	TRBD2	TRBJ2-1	TGCGCCAGCAGCCAGGTTAGCGGGAGATCAAATAGGGATGAGCAGTTCTTC	CASSQVSGRSNRDEQFF
TRBV6-2/TRBV6-3	few	NA	TRBJ1-1	TGTGCCAGCAGTCTCAGGGGCGGAGGAACTGAAGCTTTCTTT	CASSLRGGGTEAFF
TRBV28	NA	TRBD1	TRBJ2-7	TGTGCCAGCAGTCCAGGACAGGTCTCCTACGAGCAGTACTTC	CASSPGQVSYEQYF
TRBV5-5	NA	NA	TRBJ1-5	TGTGCCAGCAGCTTGGAGGGACATAGCAATCAGCCCCAGCATTTT	CASSLEGHSNQPQHF
TRBV19	few	TRBD1	TRBJ1-2	TGTGCCAGTATAACTACAGGGGGCGGATTGGATGGCTACACCTTC	CASITTGGGLDGYTF
TRBV28	NA	NA	TRBJ1-4	TGTGCCAGCAGTTTAACAGAGGGTGAACTGTTTTTT	CASSLTEGELFF
TRBV2	NA	NA	TRBJ2-1	TGTGCCAGCAGTGCCCTTATCGGGAATGAGCAGTTCTTC	CASSALIGNEQFF
TRBV21-1	NA	NA	TRBJ2-1	TGTGCCAGCAGGTTCCTAGCAACGAAGTACAATGAGCAGTTCTTC	CASRFLATKYNEQFF
TRBV5-5	NA	NA	TRBJ2-3	TGTGCCAGCAGCTTTCAGCGGACGACCACAGATACGCAGTATTTT	CASSFQRTTTDTQYF
TRBV7-9	NA	TRBD1	TRBJ1-1	TGTGCCAGCAGCCTTATGGGACAGTCTCTCACTGAAGCTTTCTTT	CASSLMGQSLTEAFF
TRBV7-9	NA	NA	TRBJ2-1	TGTGCCAGCAGCGGAGGGGTACCCTACAATGAGCAGTTCTTC	CASSGGVPYNEQFF
TRBV18	NA	NA	TRBJ1-4	TGTGCCAGCTCGAGGGGGTCTAATGAAAAACTGTTTTTT	CASSRGSNEKLFF
TRBV28	NA	NA	TRBJ2-5	TGTGCCAGCAGCTCGATCCGGGACACCGAGACCCAGTACTTC	CASSSIRDTETQYF
TRBV19	NA	TRBD1	TRBJ2-7	TGTGCCAGTAGTCCCGGGACAGAGTACGAGCAGTACTTC	CASSPGTEYEQYF
TRBV6-5	NA	NA	TRBJ1-4	TGTGCCAGCACCATGGTTCGGGGAAATGAAAAACTGTTTTTT	CASTMVRGNEKLFF
TRBV6-2/TRBV6-3	NA	TRBD1	TRBJ1-6	TGTGCCAGCAGCCCCGGGACAGGGGAGAAGAGGTTGAACTTT	CASSPGTGEKRLNF
TRBV24-1	NA	NA	TRBJ1-2	TGTGCCACCAGTGATTACGGACTAATTCCTTCGTGG	CATSDYGLIPSW